The source of this T cell receptor beta chain is a study of tumor-infiltrating lymphocytes in primary liver carcinoma. Study-wide points: About 8-25% of top clones, no more, were shared by all five regions.

The CDR3 runs to 14 residues. V shed 4 bases and J shed 6 bases, with 17 bases lying between them. Germline V gene sequence: CDR1 SGHNT, CDR2 YYREEE (reference sequence). This clonotype was found many times. The antigen is undetermined. The input was 500 ng total RNA; TCR beta cDNA was made from it with a constant-region primer. Slightly modified ARM-PCR, run as three nested multiplex PCR rounds, produced the TCR beta libraries. In the first two PCR rounds, TRBV1-TRBV30 forward primers were paired with a C-beta reverse primer, and each round lasted roughly 10 cycles. TCRdb fed the multiplex PCR reads into MiXCR, producing one record per CDR3 protein. The table lists around 190,000 distinct CDR3 sequences, approximately 80% of them singletons. Co-extraction of both nucleic acids (RNA and DNA) used about 18-31 mg of unsorted bulk tissue. Over 85% of the cells in every tumor sample were viable tumor cells.

The TCR originated in a man aged 35-49 years with primary liver carcinoma and hepatitis B virus infection. The sample taken for sequencing was tumor tissue from primary liver carcinoma. V and J are TRBV5-4 and TRBJ2-7; tentative D call: TRBD2 (5 bases). The CDR3 coding sequence is TGTGCCAGCAGCCTTGACGAGGGCCATAGCGAGCAGTACTTC. Translation gives CASSLDEGHSEQYF. The whole variable domain, filled in from reference TRBV5-4 and TRBJ2-7, reads ETGVTQSPTHLIKTRGQQVTLRCSSQSGHNTVSWYQQALGQGPQFIFQYYREEENGRGNFPPRFSGLQFPNYSSELNVNALELDDSALYLCASSLDEGHSEQYFGPGTRLTVT.